Shown below are 2 T cell receptor beta chains from a single sample sequenced in a study of a mutant IDH1 vaccine in newly diagnosed glioma (dated by TCRdb to the early 2020s). Library generation was performed with the immunoSEQ multiplex PCR assay. TCRdb took over this immuneACCESS table, retaining in-frame rearrangements with V and J assigned. Such tables are incomplete; in checked studies, under half of the missing clones stem from an unresolved V gene, and the remainder is unexplained. Counted in this sample were about 64,000 clones; roughly 68% of them appeared once. Together, the top ten hold around 4.5% of the sample. No antigen has been assigned to these receptors. The time point label, read with the paper, signifies: week 35, safety follow-up. A 20-mer mutant IDH1 peptide at 300 micrograms in Montanide made up each vaccine dose, which was injected subcutaneously together with topical imiquimod.

The sequenced sample was PBMCs, obtained from a glioma patient whose treatment included an IDH1 peptide vaccine. Receptors originate from a man aged 50 to 59 with glioma.

The chain recombines TRBV7-9 with TRBJ1-5; perhaps TRBD1 as D (5 bases). CDR3 length equals 13 residues. Trimming shortened V by 3 bases and J by 7 bases, and 10 bases separated the two germline ends. From germline, CDR1 is SEHNR and CDR2 FQNEAQ (reference sequence). In nucleotides, the CDR3 is TGTGCCAGCAGCTTGGACGAGGGGCAGCCCCAGCATTTT. Amino acid sequence: CASSLDEGQPQHF.

A few counts support this clone. The chain joins TRBV5-1 to TRBJ2-7; TRBD1 agrees at 8 bases. The CDR3 spans 13 residues. Germline V gene sequence: CDR1 SGHRS, CDR2 YFSETQ. With V trimmed by 4 bases and J by 5 bases, 5 bases remained unmatched. This CDR3 reads CASSDQGADEQYF. CDR3 nucleotide sequence: TGCGCCAGCAGCGACCAGGGGGCCGACGAGCAGTACTTC.